The T cell receptor (beta chain) under discussion was sequenced for a study of breast tumors, draining lymph nodes, adjacent tissues. TCRdb ran MiXCR on the multiplex PCR reads and lists one entry per CDR3 protein. The sample shows some 140,000 distinct CDR3 sequences, about 20% of them seen only once. Breast cancer patients provided tissue from their axillary draining lymph nodes. CDR1 MNHEY and CDR2 SVGEGT come from the germline V gene. This CDR3 region has 16 residues. Comments on this clonotype: Its target is not known. One end of the junction fails to match germline, which may point to a read error.

Broader study findings: Most tumor T cells seemingly derive from lymph node, then expand in tumor. Tumor TCR diversity was below lymph nodes but above nontumor tissue. The lymph node origin of tumor T cells was framed as consistent with a hypothesis, not demonstrated.

This clonotype originated in a female donor with breast cancer. Some clones in this sample may be carry-over from other donors' samples. This sequence joins TRBV6-2 or TRBV6-3 and TRBJ2-5, with 8 bases matching TRBD1. Material: axillary lymph node tissue. This CDR3 reads CASRKPSTGGGETRYF. In DNA, the CDR3 is TGTGCCAGCAGAAAGCCCTCTACAGGGGGAGGAGAGACCCGGTACTTC.